The T cell receptor beta chain described here comes from a study of blood T cell repertoires in COVID-19 (dated by TCRdb to about 2020). About the investigation overall: Samples covering the acute and convalescent phases of COVID-19 were provided by collaborators in the United States, Italy and Spain. The prospective study material was composed of cDNA or gDNA derived from T cells, B-cell-depleted T cells, or PBMCs. The dataset comprised deeply sampled blood TCRbeta repertoires from subjects exposed to, actively infected with, or recovered from COVID-19. A freely available public database, intended as a resource for researchers studying the immune response to SARS-CoV-2, is where the repertoires were released. The samples were drawn from two sources: the first 160 participants of the ongoing ImmuneRACE study, and 1,254 subjects contributed by 6 global collaborators. Nearly every sample came with metadata listing a de-identified subject ID, COVID-19 status, age in years and sex. HLA class I and class II types, where available, came from metadata supplied by the sample provider rather than from assay-based typing. The investigation overall reported the following: How much clinical and demographic metadata was included differed by source and by participant, and the metadata was provided uncurated.

In the case of this clone: This receptor's antigen is unknown. Qualities for individual bases were not recorded, and no much larger clone is one base off.

TCRbeta CDR3 regions were amplified from genomic DNA by means of the immunoSEQ Assay, a bias-controlled multiplex PCR. Per the source publication's procedure: Nucleated cell counts per sample were estimated from amplification of reference gene primers within the assay. To quantify the absolute abundance of each unique TCRbeta CDR3 rearrangement, sequence reads were collapsed and filtered. For each sample, productive Simpson clonality was calculated by taking the square root of Simpson's diversity index across productive rearrangements. The table comes from immuneACCESS by way of TCRdb, which keeps in-frame sequences with V and J called. Part of the clones is missing from these tables; in studies checked, under half for an unresolved V gene and the rest for unknown reasons. That table furnishes V, J and clone size, whereas the DNA furnished D and trimming. In all, the sample holds hundreds of thousands of clones, and 90% to 95% of those were seen once. The top ten hold around 0.85% of the sample.

From cysteine to phenylalanine, the CDR3 is 16 amino acids long. The only DNA kept is the CDR3, 48 bases in frame from the first base. Trimmed from V: 3 bases; trimmed from J: 5 bases; junction bases lacking a gene match: 11. As encoded in the germline V gene, CDR1 is KGHSH while CDR2 is LQKENI. One collaborating source in Seattle enrolled patients while the patients were actively infected and followed the patients over time throughout the course of disease. Whole blood was collected in K2EDTA tubes by collaborating institutions according to the institutions' own protocols. For TCRbeta analysis, collaborator samples were shipped as frozen whole blood, as isolated PBMCs, or as DNA extracted from either sample type.

Rearrangement joined TRBV18 to TRBJ2-5; 8 middle bases align to TRBD1. The sample comprised peripheral blood. This receptor was identified in a man aged 60 to 69 with COVID-19, enrolled during active disease. The CDR3 region reads CASSPLGPGGEETQYF. The nucleotide sequence reads as follows: TGTGCCAGCTCACCTTTAGGTCCAGGGGGCGAGGAGACCCAGTACTTC.